This TCR beta chain originates from a study of identical twins. Study-level points and caveats: Fewer insertions characterized abundant cord blood beta clonotypes, whereas memory repertoires showed none. One should note that invariant MAIT and iNKT cells could partly confound zero-insertion analyses. The study found excess low generation probability among twin-shared out-of-frame alpha sequences.

As to this clonotype: Its antigen is still unknown.

TCRdb processed the 5' RACE reads anew with MiXCR; each CDR3 protein has one entry. The profile shows about 240,000 distinct CDR3 sequences, about 10% of them singletons. The sample was memory T cells sorted from blood. The receptor was isolated from a man aged 45-60 years in good health.

In DNA, the CDR3 is TGTGCCAGCAGCCCGATGTCCAGTGGCAATCAGCCCCAGCATTTT. Its translation: CASSPMSSGNQPQHF. The chain carries TRBV7-2 and TRBJ1-5, with D hard to call. This CDR3 has 15 residues. The germline CDR1 and CDR2 sequences are SGHTA and FQGNSA. V lost 5 bases, J lost 2 bases, and 13 bases lay in between.